Shown below are 6 T cell receptor beta chains from a single sample sequenced in a study of cytomegalovirus exposure and HLA in healthy donors. It was with 60 Vbeta and 13 Jbeta primers that the PCR ran. TCRdb's copy holds only in-frame clones and misses some; the assay was immunoSEQ multiplex PCR. The sample has about 120,000 clones; 60% to 80% are singletons. Input material: PBMCs. The receptors here all came from a human donor in good health.

The V call is TRBV2, the J call TRBJ1-2; TRBD1 is a possible D gene (6 bases). The V end was cut by 6 bases, the J end by 2 bases, with 10 bases between. Germline-derived CDR1 and CDR2 are SNHLY and FYNNEI. This CDR3 has 13 amino acids. CDR3 amino acids: CASSGGLNYGYTF. CDR3 sequence (DNA): TGTGCCAGCAGCGGGGGGCTCAACTATGGCTACACCTTC.

This rearrangement joins TRBV19 to TRBJ2-7; 9 bases line up with TRBD1. Trimming cost V 11 bases and J 4 bases; bases outside gene matches: 6. Germline V lookup: CDR1 LNHDA, CDR2 SQIVND (reference sequence). The CDR3 consists of 12 residues. The CDR3 protein is CASGTGLYEQYF. In DNA form, the CDR3 reads TGTGCCTCCGGGACAGGGCTGTACGAGCAGTACTTC.

The chain recombines TRBV11-2 with TRBJ2-1; D ambiguous. Germline values: CDR1 SGHAT, CDR2 FQNNGV. The germline V and J ends were trimmed by 1 base and 6 bases, with 7 bases remaining between them. This CDR3 has 13 residues. CDR3 sequence: CASSLVSGNEQFF. CDR3 coding DNA: TGTGCCAGCAGCTTAGTCTCGGGCAATGAGCAGTTCTTC.

The chain joins TRBV4-1 to TRBJ1-1; D is unclear. Trimming left V 1 base short and J 7 bases short, with 7 bases between. The V gene's germline CDR1 is MGHRA and CDR2 YSYEKL. The length of the CDR3 is 12 residues. This CDR3 reads CASSQGAFEAFF. The CDR3 DNA sequence: TGCGCCAGCAGCCAAGGAGCGTTTGAAGCTTTCTTT.

The chain employs TRBV29-1 and TRBJ1-1; TRBD1 aligns across 12 bases. The germline V gene encodes CDR1 SQVTM and CDR2 ANQGSEA. The ends lost 6 bases at V and 11 bases at J; junction bases unmatched: 13. This CDR3 is built from 14 residues. CDR3 nucleotide sequence: TGCAGCGTCCCCGGGACAGGGGGCCTAGCAGAGGCTTTCTTT. Translated: CSVPGTGGLAEAFF.

This clone has only a few counts. The J gene is TRBJ1-5, the V gene TRBV28; 7 bases fit TRBD1. V shed 7 bases and J 3 bases; nucleotides not matched to a gene: 6. CDR1 is MDHEN and CDR2 is SYDVKM in the germline V gene. This CDR3 contains 14 residues. The CDR3 DNA reads as TGTGCCAGCATCCAGGGGGGATCCAATCAGCCCCAGCATTTT. As protein: CASIQGGSNQPQHF. Full variable domain (remainder filled in from reference TRBV28 and TRBJ1-5): DVKVTQSSRYLVKRTGEKVFLECVQDMDHENMFWYRQDPGLGLRLIYFSYDVKMKEKGDIPEGYSVSREKKERFSLILESASTNQTSMYLCASIQGGSNQPQHFGDGTRLSIL.